The table lists the clone carrying this T cell receptor beta chain with a few counts. TCRdb reanalysed the 5' RACE reads using MiXCR and keeps one entry per CDR3 protein. The sample carries under 700,000 distinct CDR3 sequences, around 21% recorded once. This record comes from a study of T-cell memory formation after mild COVID-19. Per germline, CDR1 LNHDA and CDR2 SQIVND (reference sequence). Trimming left V 5 bases short and J 6 bases short, with 11 bases between. The length of the CDR3 is 13 residues. This TCR derives from an adult woman who had mild COVID-19 (a few samples of this study predate the infection). Cell type and time point are not known. The sequenced sample was PBMCs or a T cell subset sorted from them (not recorded which). This chain uses TRBV19 with TRBJ1-5; D call uncertain. In DNA form, the CDR3 reads TGTGCCAGTAGTTCCGGGGAGGGTCAGCCCCAGCATTTT. Its translation: CASSSGEGQPQHF. The full variable domain, in which reference TRBV19 and TRBJ1-5 provide the parts outside the CDR3, is DGGITQSPKYLFRKEGQNVTLSCEQNLNHDAMYWYRQDPGQGLRLIYYSQIVNDFQKGDIAEGYSVSREKKESFPLTVTSAQKNPTAFYLCASSSGEGQPQHFGDGTRLSIL.